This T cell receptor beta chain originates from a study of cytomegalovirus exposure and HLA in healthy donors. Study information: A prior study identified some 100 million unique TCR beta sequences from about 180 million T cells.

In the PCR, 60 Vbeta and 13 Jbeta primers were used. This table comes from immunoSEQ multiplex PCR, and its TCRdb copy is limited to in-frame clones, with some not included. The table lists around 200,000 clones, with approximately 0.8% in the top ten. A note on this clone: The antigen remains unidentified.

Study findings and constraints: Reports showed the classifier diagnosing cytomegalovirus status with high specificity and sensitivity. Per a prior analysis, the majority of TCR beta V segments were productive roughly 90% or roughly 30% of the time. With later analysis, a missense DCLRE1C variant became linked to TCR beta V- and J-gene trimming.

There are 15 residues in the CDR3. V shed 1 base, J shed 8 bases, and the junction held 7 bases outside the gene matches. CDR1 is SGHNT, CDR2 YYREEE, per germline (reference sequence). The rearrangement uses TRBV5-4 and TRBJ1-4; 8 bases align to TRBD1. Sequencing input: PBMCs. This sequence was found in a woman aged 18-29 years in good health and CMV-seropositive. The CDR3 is CASSLKDRGGEKLFF. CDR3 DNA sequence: TGTGCCAGCAGCTTGAAAGACAGGGGAGGGGAAAAACTGTTTTTT.